Listed below are T cell receptor beta chains from one sample, sequenced in a study of regulatory T cells in long-lasting Graves disease. TCRdb ran MiXCR on the multiplex PCR reads and lists one entry per CDR3 protein. The table lists 350,000 to 500,000 distinct CDR3 sequences, approximately 22% of them singletons. The material sequenced was peripheral blood mononuclear cells (PBMCs), taken when the disease was refractory, from a patient treated with antithyroid drugs. The receptors come from a female donor with Graves disease. Both conserved end residues are part of each CDR3. The D gene is left open where the match is weak. Rows give clone size only sometimes, using once, few, many, or a class for an expanded clone.

>TRBJ1-2|-|TRBD1|TRBV6-2/TRBV6-3
CASSYTPTGDLNGYTF
TGTGCCAGCAGCTACACGCCGACAGGGGATCTCAATGGCTACACCTTC
>TRBJ2-2|few|TRBD2|TRBV6-1
CASSRGGLAANTGELFF
TGTGCCAGCAGCCGGGGGGGGTTAGCCGCGAACACCGGGGAGCTGTTTTTT
>TRBJ2-2|few|TRBD2|TRBV7-3
CASSPGLAGAPGELFF
TGTGCCAGCAGCCCTGGACTAGCGGGAGCCCCCGGGGAGCTGTTTTTT
>TRBJ2-7|-|-|TRBV7-2
CASSLGWIGAGYEQYF
TGTGCCAGCAGCTTAGGTTGGATCGGGGCGGGGTACGAGCAGTACTTC
>TRBJ2-7|-|-|TRBV4-1
CASNQGTGTYEQYF
TGCGCCAGCAACCAGGGGACTGGGACCTACGAGCAGTACTTC
>TRBJ2-3|few|-|TRBV15
CATSRERGVATDTQYF
TGTGCCACCAGCAGAGAGAGAGGGGTAGCGACAGATACGCAGTATTTT
>TRBJ2-7|few|TRBD1|TRBV6-1
CASRPDRVQDEQYF
TGTGCCAGCAGACCAGACAGGGTCCAAGACGAGCAGTACTTC
>TRBJ1-2|many|-|TRBV12-3/TRBV12-4
CASSHPGGYGYTF
TGTGCCAGCAGCCACCCTGGGGGCTATGGCTACACCTTC
>TRBJ1-5|-|-|TRBV4-1
CASSQDMGAQPQHF
TGCGCCAGCAGCCAAGATATGGGAGCTCAGCCCCAGCATTTT
>TRBJ2-7|few|-|TRBV5-1
CASSVSRQDSLRWVLPYEQYF
TGCGCCAGCAGCGTTAGTAGACAGGACAGTTTACGATGGGTTTTACCATACGAGCAGTACTTC
>TRBJ1-3|few|-|TRBV7-2
CASSPGGGAGNTIYF
TGTGCCAGCAGCCCCGGAGGGGGAGCTGGAAACACCATATATTTT
>TRBJ2-7|few|TRBD2|TRBV5-6
CASSLSLAGGRIGYEQYF
TGTGCCAGCAGCCTATCCCTAGCGGGAGGGCGTATTGGATACGAGCAGTACTTC
>TRBJ2-7|few|TRBD2|TRBV20-1
CSARFAGAREQYF
TGCAGTGCTAGATTTGCGGGAGCTAGGGAGCAGTACTTC
>TRBJ2-3|-|TRBD2|TRBV11-2
CASSPSGLAADTQYF
TGTGCCAGCAGCCCCTCGGGACTAGCTGCAGATACGCAGTATTTT
>TRBJ1-4|few|TRBD1|TRBV20-1
CSTPGTDNEKLFF
TGCAGTACCCCCGGGACAGATAATGAAAAACTGTTTTTT
>TRBJ2-5|few|TRBD1|TRBV5-1
CASSFLRGRDGETQYF
TGCGCCAGCAGCTTCCTCAGGGGGAGAGACGGAGAGACCCAGTACTTC
>TRBJ1-6|many|-|TRBV28
CASSLDLNSPLHF
TGTGCCAGCAGTTTAGACCTCAATTCACCCCTCCACTTT
>TRBJ1-2|few|TRBD1|TRBV10-3
CAISDFPGGRRAHGYTF
TGTGCCATCAGTGATTTTCCAGGGGGAAGACGGGCCCATGGCTACACCTTC
>TRBJ2-2|many|-|TRBV10-3
CAIGISREDTGELFF
TGTGCCATCGGTATCAGTAGGGAGGACACCGGGGAGCTGTTTTTT
>TRBJ2-2|many|-|TRBV6-1
CASSGGTVDTGELFF
TGTGCCAGCAGCGGAGGGACAGTGGACACCGGGGAGCTGTTTTTT
>TRBJ1-2|few|TRBD1|TRBV19
CASSIKGQGTNYGYTF
TGTGCCAGTAGTATAAAGGGACAGGGCACGAACTATGGCTACACCTTC
>TRBJ1-6|-|TRBD1|TRBV28
CASSVTGDNSPLHF
TGTGCCAGCAGTGTTACAGGGGACAATTCACCCCTCCACTTT
>TRBJ1-1|many|-|TRBV28
CASRNPGAGSHTEAFF
TGTGCCAGCAGAAACCCCGGGGCAGGGTCGCACACTGAAGCTTTCTTT
>TRBJ2-7|many|TRBD2|TRBV12-3/TRBV12-4
CASSLGGSLYEQYF
TGTGCCAGCAGTTTGGGCGGGAGTCTCTACGAGCAGTACTTC
>TRBJ1-5|many|-|TRBV2
CASVAESNQPQHF
TGTGCCAGCGTGGCGGAAAGCAATCAGCCCCAGCATTTT
>TRBJ1-2|many|TRBD1|TRBV12-3/TRBV12-4
CASSRDRGSGYTF
TGTGCCAGCAGCCGGGACAGGGGGAGTGGCTACACCTTC
>TRBJ2-3|few|-|TRBV28
CASSFAGITDTQYF
TGTGCCAGCAGTTTCGCGGGGATCACAGATACGCAGTATTTT
>TRBJ1-1|-|-|TRBV3-1
CASSQDEAGQGNTEAFF
TGTGCCAGCAGCCAAGATGAGGCGGGACAAGGGAACACTGAAGCTTTCTTT
>TRBJ2-3|few|-|TRBV3-1
CASSQDPTSTDTQYF
TGTGCCAGCAGCCAGGACCCTACTAGCACAGATACGCAGTATTTT
>TRBJ1-2|few|-|TRBV10-2
CASSDGQGLNYGYTF
TGCGCCAGCAGTGATGGGCAGGGGCTCAACTATGGCTACACCTTC
>TRBJ1-1|many|TRBD1|TRBV28
CASSLTRWDRGEAEAFF
TGTGCCAGCAGTTTAACCCGGTGGGACAGGGGAGAGGCTGAAGCTTTCTTT
>TRBJ1-6|-|-|TRBV5-4
CASSPMGGRSPLHF
TGTGCCAGCAGCCCGATGGGGGGGCGATCACCCCTCCACTTT
>TRBJ2-7|many|-|TRBV12-3/TRBV12-4
CASSRYYEQYF
TGTGCCAGCAGCCGATATTACGAGCAGTACTTC
>TRBJ2-2|-|-|TRBV19
CASETGGLLTGELFF
TGTGCCAGCGAGACAGGAGGATTACTGACCGGGGAGCTGTTTTTT